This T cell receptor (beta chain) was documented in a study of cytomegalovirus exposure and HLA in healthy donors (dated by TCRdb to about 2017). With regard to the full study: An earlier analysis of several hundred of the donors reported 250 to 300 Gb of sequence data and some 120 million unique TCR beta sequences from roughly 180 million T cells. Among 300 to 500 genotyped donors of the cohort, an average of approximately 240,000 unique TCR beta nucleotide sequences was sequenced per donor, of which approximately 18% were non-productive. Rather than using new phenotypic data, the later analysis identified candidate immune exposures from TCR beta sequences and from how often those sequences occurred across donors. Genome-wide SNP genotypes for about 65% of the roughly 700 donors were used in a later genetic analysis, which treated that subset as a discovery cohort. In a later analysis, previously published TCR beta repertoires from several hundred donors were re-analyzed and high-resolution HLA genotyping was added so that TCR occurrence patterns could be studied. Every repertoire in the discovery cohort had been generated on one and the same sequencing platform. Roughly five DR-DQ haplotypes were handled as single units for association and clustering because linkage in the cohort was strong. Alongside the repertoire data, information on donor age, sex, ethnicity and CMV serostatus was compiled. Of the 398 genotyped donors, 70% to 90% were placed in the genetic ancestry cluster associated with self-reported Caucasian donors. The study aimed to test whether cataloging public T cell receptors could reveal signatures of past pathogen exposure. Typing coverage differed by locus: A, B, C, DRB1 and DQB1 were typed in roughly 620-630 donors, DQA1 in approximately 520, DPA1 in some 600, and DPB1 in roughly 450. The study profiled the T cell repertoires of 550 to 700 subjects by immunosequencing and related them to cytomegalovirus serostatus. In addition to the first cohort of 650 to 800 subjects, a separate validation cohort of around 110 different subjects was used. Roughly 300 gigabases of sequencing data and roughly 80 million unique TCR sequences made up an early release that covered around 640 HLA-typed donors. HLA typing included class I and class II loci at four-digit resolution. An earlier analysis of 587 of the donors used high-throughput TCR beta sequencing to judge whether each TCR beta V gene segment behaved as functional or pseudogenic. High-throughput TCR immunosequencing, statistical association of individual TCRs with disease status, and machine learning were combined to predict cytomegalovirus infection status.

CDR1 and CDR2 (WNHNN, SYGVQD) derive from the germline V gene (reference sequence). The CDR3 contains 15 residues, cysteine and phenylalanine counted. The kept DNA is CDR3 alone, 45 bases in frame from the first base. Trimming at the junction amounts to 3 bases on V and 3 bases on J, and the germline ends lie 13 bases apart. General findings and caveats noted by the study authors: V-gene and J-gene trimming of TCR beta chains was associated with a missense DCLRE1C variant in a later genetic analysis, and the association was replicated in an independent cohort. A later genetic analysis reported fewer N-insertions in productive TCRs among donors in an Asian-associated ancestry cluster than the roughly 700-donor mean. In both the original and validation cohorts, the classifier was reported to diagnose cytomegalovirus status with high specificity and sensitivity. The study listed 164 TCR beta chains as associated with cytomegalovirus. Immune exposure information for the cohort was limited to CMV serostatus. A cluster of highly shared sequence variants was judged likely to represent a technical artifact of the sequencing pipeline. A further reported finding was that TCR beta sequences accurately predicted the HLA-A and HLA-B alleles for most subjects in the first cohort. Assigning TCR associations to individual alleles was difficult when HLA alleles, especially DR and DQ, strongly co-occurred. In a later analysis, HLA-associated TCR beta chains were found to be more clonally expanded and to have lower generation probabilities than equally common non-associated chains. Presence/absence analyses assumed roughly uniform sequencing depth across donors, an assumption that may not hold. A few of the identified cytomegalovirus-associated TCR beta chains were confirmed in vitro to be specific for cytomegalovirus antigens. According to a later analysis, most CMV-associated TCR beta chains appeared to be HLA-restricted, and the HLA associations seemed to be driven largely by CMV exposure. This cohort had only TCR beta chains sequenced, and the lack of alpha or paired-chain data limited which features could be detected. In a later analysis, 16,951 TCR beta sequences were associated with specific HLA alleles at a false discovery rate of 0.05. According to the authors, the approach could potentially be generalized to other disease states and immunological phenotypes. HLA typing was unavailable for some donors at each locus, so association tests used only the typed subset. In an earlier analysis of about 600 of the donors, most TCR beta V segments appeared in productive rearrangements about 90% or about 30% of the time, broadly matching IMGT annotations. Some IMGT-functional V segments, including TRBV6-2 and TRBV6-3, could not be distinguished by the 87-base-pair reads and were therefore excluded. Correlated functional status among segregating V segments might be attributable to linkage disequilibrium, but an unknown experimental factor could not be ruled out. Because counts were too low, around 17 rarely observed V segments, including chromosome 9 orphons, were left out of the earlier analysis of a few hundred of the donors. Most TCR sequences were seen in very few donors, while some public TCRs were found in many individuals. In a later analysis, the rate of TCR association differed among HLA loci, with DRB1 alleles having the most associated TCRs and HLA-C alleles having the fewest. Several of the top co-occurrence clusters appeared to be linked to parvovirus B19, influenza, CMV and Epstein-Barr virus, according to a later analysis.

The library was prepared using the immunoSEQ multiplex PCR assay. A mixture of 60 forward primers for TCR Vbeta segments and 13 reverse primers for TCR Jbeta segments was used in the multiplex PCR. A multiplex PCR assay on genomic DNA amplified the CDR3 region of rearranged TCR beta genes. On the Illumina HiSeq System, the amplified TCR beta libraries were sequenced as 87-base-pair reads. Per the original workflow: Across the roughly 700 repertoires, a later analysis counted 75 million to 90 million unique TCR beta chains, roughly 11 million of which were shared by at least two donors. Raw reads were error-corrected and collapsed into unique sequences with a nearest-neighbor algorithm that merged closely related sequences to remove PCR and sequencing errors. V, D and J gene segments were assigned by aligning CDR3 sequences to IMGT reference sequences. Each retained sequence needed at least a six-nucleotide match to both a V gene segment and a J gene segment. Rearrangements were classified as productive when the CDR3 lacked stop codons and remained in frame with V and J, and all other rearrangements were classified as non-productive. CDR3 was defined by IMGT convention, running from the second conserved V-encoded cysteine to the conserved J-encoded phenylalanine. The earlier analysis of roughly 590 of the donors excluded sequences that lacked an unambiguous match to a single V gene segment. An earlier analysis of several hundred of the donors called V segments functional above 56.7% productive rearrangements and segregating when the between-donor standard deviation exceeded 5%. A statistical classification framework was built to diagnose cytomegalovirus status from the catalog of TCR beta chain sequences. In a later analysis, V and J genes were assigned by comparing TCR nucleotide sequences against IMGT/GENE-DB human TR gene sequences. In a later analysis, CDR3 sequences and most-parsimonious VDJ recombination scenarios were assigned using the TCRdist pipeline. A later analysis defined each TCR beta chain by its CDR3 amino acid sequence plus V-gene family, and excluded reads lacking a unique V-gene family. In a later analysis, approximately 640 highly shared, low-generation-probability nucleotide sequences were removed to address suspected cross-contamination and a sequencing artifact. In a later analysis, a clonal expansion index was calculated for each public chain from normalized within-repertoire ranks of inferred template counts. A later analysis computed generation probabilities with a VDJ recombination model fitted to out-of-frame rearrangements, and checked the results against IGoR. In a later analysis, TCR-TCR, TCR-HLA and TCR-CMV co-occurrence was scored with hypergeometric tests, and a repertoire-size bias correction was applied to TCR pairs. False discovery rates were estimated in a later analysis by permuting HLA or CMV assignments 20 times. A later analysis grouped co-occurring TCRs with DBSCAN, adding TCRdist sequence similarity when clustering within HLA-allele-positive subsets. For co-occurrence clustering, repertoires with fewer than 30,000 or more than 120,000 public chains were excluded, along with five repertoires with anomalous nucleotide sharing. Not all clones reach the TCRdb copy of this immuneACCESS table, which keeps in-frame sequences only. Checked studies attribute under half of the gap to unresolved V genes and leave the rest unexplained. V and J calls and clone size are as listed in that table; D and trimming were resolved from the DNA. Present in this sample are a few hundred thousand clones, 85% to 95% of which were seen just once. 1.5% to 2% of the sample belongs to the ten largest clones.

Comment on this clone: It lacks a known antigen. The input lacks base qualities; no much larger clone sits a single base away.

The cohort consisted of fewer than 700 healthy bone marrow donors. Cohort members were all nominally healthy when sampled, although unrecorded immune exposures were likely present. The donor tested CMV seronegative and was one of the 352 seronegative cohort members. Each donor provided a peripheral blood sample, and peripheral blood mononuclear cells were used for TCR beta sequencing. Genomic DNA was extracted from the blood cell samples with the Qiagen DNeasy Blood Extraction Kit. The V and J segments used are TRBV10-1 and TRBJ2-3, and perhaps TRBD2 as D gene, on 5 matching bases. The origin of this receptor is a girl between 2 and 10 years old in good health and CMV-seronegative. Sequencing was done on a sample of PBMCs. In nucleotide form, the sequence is TGCGCCAGCAGTGATCGGGTCCGGGGTACAGATACGCAGTATTTT. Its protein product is CASSDRVRGTDTQYF.